These 8 T cell receptor beta chains came from one sample sequenced in a study of CD8 T cells in Susac syndrome. Random-hexamer reverse transcription was applied to roughly 0.45 to 1 ug RNA. TCRdb reanalysed the immunoSEQ multiplex PCR reads using MiXCR and keeps one entry per CDR3 protein. The table has about 83,000 distinct CDR3 sequences, roughly 94% seen once. The sample taken for sequencing was CD8+ T cells from PBMCs. The source is a human donor with Susac syndrome.

The rearrangement uses TRBV7-6 and TRBJ2-7; 11 nucleotides agree with TRBD2. There are 16 residues in the CDR3. The germline CDR1 and CDR2 sequences are SGHVS and FNYEAQ. J lost 2 bases, V lost 4 bases, and 7 bases had no gene match. CDR3 in amino acids: CASSSIAGGGAYEQYF. As DNA, the CDR3 is TGTGCCAGCAGCTCTATAGCGGGAGGGGGGGCCTACGAGCAGTACTTC.

This rearrangement joins TRBV14 to TRBJ2-1; D perhaps matches TRBD2 (5 bases). V gave up 1 base and J gave up 13 bases, with 17 bases separating them. CDR1 and CDR2 from the germline V gene are SGHDN and FVKESK. The CDR3 extends over 14 amino acids. CDR3 DNA sequence: TGTGCCAGCAGCCAAGCTCCTGTTCCCCGGGAACAGTTCTTC. This sequence encodes CASSQAPVPREQFF.

V usage is TRBV29-1 and J usage is TRBJ2-7, with 8 bases lining up with TRBD2. The germline CDR1 and CDR2 sequences are SQVTM and ANQGSEA. V shed 6 bases, J shed 6 bases, and the junction held 10 bases outside the gene matches. CDR3 size: 13 residues. Here the CDR3 reads CSVRPGGRFEQYF. The DNA of the CDR3 is TGCAGCGTCAGGCCGGGCGGGAGGTTCGAGCAGTACTTC.

The V gene is TRBV30, the J gene TRBJ2-3; no clear D. Germline V CDR1 and CDR2: GTSNPN, SVGIG (reference sequence). There are 14 residues in the CDR3. V lost 2 bases and J 2 bases, leaving 11 bases between the germline ends. The CDR3 loop reads CAWSTFGSTDTQYF. In nucleotides, the CDR3 is TGTGCCTGGAGTACTTTCGGGTCCACAGATACGCAGTATTTT.

V is TRBV6-5 and J is TRBJ2-7; tentative D call: TRBD1 (6 bases). Germline loops: CDR1 MNHEY, CDR2 SVGAGI. The CDR3 has 13 amino acids. Trimming stripped 0 bases from V and 3 bases from J, with 6 bases between. The CDR3 sequence: CASSYSQGYEQYF. The DNA for the CDR3 is TGTGCCAGCAGTTACTCACAGGGCTACGAGCAGTACTTC.

This chain connects TRBV20-1 to TRBJ2-2; TRBD2 matches 7 bases. V lost 7 bases, J lost 7 bases, and 3 bases stayed unmatched. The germline V gene encodes CDR1 DFQATT and CDR2 SNEGSKA (reference sequence). This CDR3 has 11 residues. The CDR3 region is CSGGSGGELFF. The CDR3 region has the DNA TGCAGTGGCGGGAGTGGCGGGGAGCTGTTTTTT.

This clonotype was seen a single time. The chain uses TRBV28 and TRBJ2-3, with TRBD1 matching 7 bases. This CDR3 has 18 amino acids. The ends lost 4 bases at V and 0 bases at J; junction bases unmatched: 13. Germline V gene lookup returns CDR1 MDHEN and CDR2 SYDVKM. This chain's CDR3 is CASSSVPGQSSSTDTQYF. The CDR3 DNA follows: TGTGCCAGCAGTTCTGTCCCGGGACAGAGCTCTAGCACAGATACGCAGTATTTT.

The V and J genes are TRBV3-1 and TRBJ2-7, with TRBD1 as a possible D gene (5 bases). CDR3 size: 13 residues. V was shortened by 8 bases and J by 6 bases, with 17 bases between the two germline ends. CDR1 is LGHDT, CDR2 YNNKEL, per germline (reference sequence). The CDR3 loop reads CASHLSGRIEQYF. CDR3 DNA: TGTGCCAGCCACCTTTCAGGGCGAATCGAGCAGTACTTC.